Below, 15 T cell receptor beta chains from the same sample are listed, as sequenced in a study of Ad26.COV2.S vaccination and SARS-CoV-2 variants. Sequenced by immunoSEQ multiplex PCR; TCRdb stores in-frame clones only, minus some. The data hold 430,000 or so clones, with roughly 87% observed a single time. Noted treatment: some 19 received Ad26.COV2.S at low or high dose, single or two shots; about 5 received placebo; per-sample allocation not given. Collection of samples fell on day 63 after the first vaccine or placebo injection. Material: peripheral blood, obtained in a trial of Ad26.COV2.S vaccine versus placebo. The receptors originated from a person between 18 and 65 years old who received the Ad26.COV2.S COVID-19 vaccine or a placebo.

The chain has TRBV7-9 and TRBJ1-6, with D maybe TRBD1 (6 bases). Germline V gene lookup returns CDR1 SEHNR and CDR2 FQNEAQ (reference sequence). The CDR3 has 15 amino acids. The V gene lost 3 bases and the J gene lost 7 bases, with 13 bases spanning the gap. CDR3 nucleotides: TGTGCCAGCAGCTTGGGGGGCCGGCGGAATTCACCCCTCCACTTT. Translation: CASSLGGRRNSPLHF.

This clone is a singleton in its sample. The chain carries TRBV6-2 or TRBV6-3 and TRBJ1-5; TRBD1 aligns across 11 bases. Losses at the gene ends were 4 bases for V and 0 bases for J; bases not matched to a gene: 11. Germline values: CDR1 MNHEY, CDR2 SVGEGT. The CDR3 is 19 residues long. The CDR3 DNA reads as TGTGCCAGCAGTTTGCGGACAGGGGGCAAGAAGAATAGCAATCAGCCCCAGCATTTT. Translated: CASSLRTGGKKNSNQPQHF.

This chain connects TRBV19 to TRBJ2-3; D ambiguous. Germline V CDR1 and CDR2: LNHDA, SQIVND (reference sequence). Trimming took off 6 bases at V and 0 bases at J, with 10 bases between the two ends. The length of the CDR3 is 14 residues. In DNA form, the CDR3 reads TGTGCCAGTAGGGATGTAGCTAGCACAGATACGCAGTATTTT. This sequence encodes CASRDVASTDTQYF.

This clone has at least ten counts. J is TRBJ2-1 and V is TRBV15; 14 bases line up with TRBD2. V lost 1 base to trimming and J lost 6 bases; unmatched junction nucleotides: 2. This CDR3 spans 16 amino acids. Germline V gives CDR1 LNHNV, CDR2 YYDKDF (reference sequence). CDR3 in DNA: TGTGCCACCAGCAGAGGACTAGCGGGGGGGCCCAATGAGCAGTTCTTC. Protein product: CATSRGLAGGPNEQFF.

The chain employs TRBV9 and TRBJ2-3, with 8 bases that match TRBD2. The CDR3 has 16 residues. Germline values: CDR1 SGDLS, CDR2 YYNGEE. Trimming removed 0 bases from V and 7 bases from J; junction bases left unmatched: 10. This CDR3 is CASSVGPTGGGNTQYF. The CDR3 nucleotides are TGTGCCAGCAGCGTAGGTCCGACGGGAGGGGGGAATACGCAGTATTTT.

J is TRBJ1-4 and V is TRBV7-9, with TRBD1 matching over 7 bases. CDR1 and CDR2 from the germline V gene are SEHNR and FQNEAQ (reference sequence). This CDR3 region has 16 residues. J gave up 3 bases and V 5 bases, and 9 bases lay outside the gene matches. The CDR3 DNA reads as TGTGCCAGCAGCCGGCGATATACAGGGGCTAATGAAAAACTGTTTTTT. This translates into CASSRRYTGANEKLFF.

The chain joins TRBV28 to TRBJ2-7; perhaps D is TRBD1 or TRBD2 (5 bases each). The CDR3 consists of 16 residues. Trimming shortened V by 6 bases and J by 0 bases, and 18 bases separated the two germline ends. Germline CDR1 and CDR2: MDHEN and SYDVKM. This CDR3 reads CASSAFWGSSSYEQYF. CDR3 DNA: TGTGCCAGCAGCGCGTTTTGGGGGTCCAGCTCCTACGAGCAGTACTTC.

V is TRBV6-5 and J is TRBJ2-4; 9 bases line up with TRBD2. Germline trimming cut 4 bases from V and 7 bases from J; bases unmatched to any gene: 11. This CDR3 is built from 16 residues. The germline V gene has CDR1 MNHEY and CDR2 SVGAGI. CDR3: CASSSSIGLALNIQYF. The DNA for the CDR3 is TGTGCCAGCAGTTCCTCCATCGGACTAGCGCTGAACATTCAGTACTTC.

The chain's CDR3 is CASSYSWNTEAFF. In nucleotides, the CDR3 is TGTGCCAGCAGCTATTCATGGAACACTGAAGCTTTCTTT. The chain is built from TRBV5-8 and TRBJ1-1, with unresolved D. Trimming removed 3 bases at V and 1 base at J, with 7 bases between. The CDR3 covers 13 residues. Germline V gives CDR1 SGHTS, CDR2 YDEGEE. The whole variable domain, remainder taken from reference TRBV5-8 and TRBJ1-1, is EAGVTQSPTHLIKTRGQQATLRCSPISGHTSVYWYQQALGLGLQFLLWYDEGEERNRGNFPPRFSGRQFPNYSSELNVNALELEDSALYLCASSYSWNTEAFFGQGTRLTVV.

This chain uses TRBV11-2 with TRBJ1-1; D gene unclear. The CDR3 runs 12 residues. V lost 5 bases and J 3 bases, leaving 7 bases between the germline ends. Germline V lookup: CDR1 SGHAT, CDR2 FQNNGV. The CDR3 DNA follows: TGTGCCAGCAGCGTCGGGGACACTGAAGCTTTCTTT. It yields the protein CASSVGDTEAFF.

The chain joins TRBV7-9 to TRBJ2-7, with 12 bases matching TRBD2. The J segment lost 5 bases and the V segment lost 5 bases, leaving 7 bases of the junction unmatched. Germline V gene sequence: CDR1 SEHNR, CDR2 FQNEAQ (reference sequence). The CDR3 sequence is 15 residues long. CDR3 amino acids: CASSQWTSGTHEQYV. The CDR3 DNA is TGTGCCAGCAGCCAATGGACTAGCGGGACTCACGAGCAGTACGTC.

The chain joins TRBV27 to TRBJ2-1; 7 bases line up with TRBD1. Germline trimming cut 4 bases from V and 5 bases from J; bases unmatched to any gene: 14. The CDR3 covers 17 residues. Germline V gene lookup returns CDR1 MNHEY and CDR2 SMNVEV (reference sequence). The CDR3 region is CASSWVRPGQLHNEQFF. The CDR3 region has the DNA TGTGCCAGCAGTTGGGTACGACCGGGACAGTTGCACAATGAGCAGTTCTTC.

The chain combines TRBV7-9 with TRBJ2-3, with TRBD1 identical over 10 bases. Germline V gives CDR1 SEHNR, CDR2 FQNEAQ (reference sequence). The CDR3 totals 16 residues. Germline trimming cut 5 bases from V and 6 bases from J; bases unmatched to any gene: 11. CDR3 loop: CASSPGRTGGSDTQYF. The CDR3, as DNA: TGTGCCAGCAGCCCGGGTAGGACAGGGGGATCGGATACGCAGTATTTT. Variable domain in full (rest from reference TRBV7-9 and TRBJ2-3): DTGVSQNPRHKITKRGQNVTFRCDPISEHNRLYWYRQTLGQGPEFLTYFQNEAQLEKSRLLSDRFSAERPKGSFSTLEIQRTEQGDSAMYLCASSPGRTGGSDTQYFGPGTRLTVL.

The chain uses TRBV29-1 and TRBJ2-2; tentative D call: TRBD1 (5 bases). The ends were cut back, 3 bases at V and 5 bases at J, with 10 bases in the middle. In germline, CDR1 is SQVTM, CDR2 ANQGSEA. CDR3 size: 13 residues. CDR3 residues: CSVDPGKTGELFF. The CDR3 nucleotides are TGCAGCGTTGATCCAGGGAAGACCGGGGAGCTGTTTTTT.

The chain joins TRBV28 to TRBJ2-3, with D possibly being TRBD1 (5 bases). The germline V and J ends were trimmed by 3 bases and 2 bases, with 15 bases remaining between them. The CDR3 spans 16 residues. The V gene's germline CDR1 is MDHEN and CDR2 SYDVKM. CDR3 nucleotides: TGTGCCAGCAGTTTTTCTGGTAGACAGCACACAGATACGCAGTATTTT. This gives the protein CASSFSGRQHTDTQYF.